The rows below give T cell receptor beta chains drawn from one sample of a study of blood T cells in healthy people across ages. TCRdb used MiXCR to reprocess the 5' RACE reads, holding one entry per CDR3 protein. The sample lists roughly 700,000 distinct CDR3 sequences, roughly 50% occurring once. The sample taken for sequencing was blood. These receptors all come from a woman aged 60-75 years in good health. Each CDR3 is given with its conserved first and last residue. D genes are given only for firm matches. Clone size appears in some rows only: once, few, many, or a class for an expanded clone.

v_call: TRBV20-1; clone_size: many; d_call: TRBD2; j_call: TRBJ2-1; cdr3_nt: TGCAGTGCCCGCGGGAGACTTTCCTACAATGAGCAGTTCTTC; cdr3_aa: CSARGRLSYNEQFF
v_call: TRBV28; clone_size: .; d_call: .; j_call: TRBJ1-2; cdr3_nt: TGTGCCAGCAGTCCACCGGGGGAGGGTGGAAATGGCTACACCTTC; cdr3_aa: CASSPPGEGGNGYTF
v_call: TRBV29-1; clone_size: once; d_call: TRBD2; j_call: TRBJ2-3; cdr3_nt: TGCAGCGTTGAAAGGACTAGCGGGGGCAGGGATACGCAGTATTTT; cdr3_aa: CSVERTSGGRDTQYF
v_call: TRBV28; clone_size: few; d_call: .; j_call: TRBJ2-6; cdr3_nt: TGTGCCAGCAGTTTAGTTTCGGGGTACTCTGGGGCCAACGTCCTGACTTTC; cdr3_aa: CASSLVSGYSGANVLTF
v_call: TRBV25-1; clone_size: .; d_call: TRBD1; j_call: TRBJ1-1; cdr3_nt: TGTGCCAGCAGTGATCCGGGACAGGGAATCACTGAAGCTTTCTTT; cdr3_aa: CASSDPGQGITEAFF
v_call: TRBV27; clone_size: few; d_call: TRBD2; j_call: TRBJ2-5; cdr3_nt: TGTGCCAGCAGTCCTTCCCTACTAGCGGGGGGCCAGTACTTC; cdr3_aa: CASSPSLLAGGQYF
v_call: TRBV20-1; clone_size: .; d_call: .; j_call: TRBJ2-5; cdr3_nt: TGCAGTGCCAAAGTGCCGCCGGCGACCCAGTACTTC; cdr3_aa: CSAKVPPATQYF
v_call: TRBV7-2; clone_size: few; d_call: TRBD2; j_call: TRBJ2-5; cdr3_nt: TGTGCCAGCAGCTTATCCTCCAGCGGGGGTCAAGAGACCCAGTACTTC; cdr3_aa: CASSLSSSGGQETQYF
v_call: TRBV20-1; clone_size: .; d_call: .; j_call: TRBJ1-5; cdr3_nt: TGCAGTGCTAGTAAGGGAGTTGCAAATCAGCCCCAGCATTTT; cdr3_aa: CSASKGVANQPQHF
v_call: TRBV12-3/TRBV12-4; clone_size: .; d_call: .; j_call: TRBJ2-1; cdr3_nt: TGTGCCAGCAGTTTGAATAGTGAGCAGTTCTTC; cdr3_aa: CASSLNSEQFF